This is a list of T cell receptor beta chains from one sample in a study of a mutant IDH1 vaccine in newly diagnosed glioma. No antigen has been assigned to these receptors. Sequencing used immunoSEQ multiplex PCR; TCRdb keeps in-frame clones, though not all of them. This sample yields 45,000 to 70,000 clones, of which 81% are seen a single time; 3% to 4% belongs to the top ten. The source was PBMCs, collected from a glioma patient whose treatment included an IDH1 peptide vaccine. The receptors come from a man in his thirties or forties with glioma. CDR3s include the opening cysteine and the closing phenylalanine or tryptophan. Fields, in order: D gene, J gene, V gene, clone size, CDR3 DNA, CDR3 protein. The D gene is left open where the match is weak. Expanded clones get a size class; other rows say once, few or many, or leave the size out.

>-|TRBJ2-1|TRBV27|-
TGTGCCAGCAATTTGCCCGGTGTTGAGCAGTTCTTC
CASNLPGVEQFF
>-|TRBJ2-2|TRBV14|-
TGTGCCAGCAGCCAACGTTTAGGGTCCACCTACATGGGCGGGGAGCTGTTTTTT
CASSQRLGSTYMGGELFF
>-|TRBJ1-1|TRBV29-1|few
TGCAGCGTTGAGGGGTCGGGGAGACCGAACACTGAAGCTTTCTTT
CSVEGSGRPNTEAFF
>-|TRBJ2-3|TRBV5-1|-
TGCGCCAGCAGGCCAAGCACAGATACGCAGTATTTT
CASRPSTDTQYF
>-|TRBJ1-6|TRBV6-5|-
TGTGCCAGCAAAGCAGGGAGCTCCTATAATTCACCCCTCCACTTT
CASKAGSSYNSPLHF
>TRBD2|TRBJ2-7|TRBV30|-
TGTGCCTGGAGTGTGAGGCGGGGGGGATCTAGAGAGCAGTACTTC
CAWSVRRGGSREQYF
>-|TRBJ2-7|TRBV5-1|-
TGCGCCAGCAGCTTGGTGGGGTACTCCTACGAGCAGTACTTC
CASSLVGYSYEQYF
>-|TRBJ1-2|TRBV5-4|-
TGTGCCAGCAGCTATGCGAATGACTATGGCTACACCTTC
CASSYANDYGYTF
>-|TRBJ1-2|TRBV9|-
TGTGCCAGCAGCGTTACAGGGAACTATGGCTACACCTTC
CASSVTGNYGYTF
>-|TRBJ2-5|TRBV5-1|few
TGCGCCAGCAGCTTGGCGCTACGAAGAGAGACCCAGTACTTC
CASSLALRRETQYF
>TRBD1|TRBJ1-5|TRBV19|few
TGTGCCAGTAGTCAGGGGGGCGGCAATCAGCCCCAGCATTTT
CASSQGGGNQPQHF
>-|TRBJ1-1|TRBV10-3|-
TGTGCCATCAGTGATCAGGGGAAGAACACTGAAGCTTTCTTT
CAISDQGKNTEAFF
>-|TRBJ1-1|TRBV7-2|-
TGTGCCAGCAGCTTATGGTTAAACACTGAAGCTTTCTTT
CASSLWLNTEAFF
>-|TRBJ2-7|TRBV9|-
TGTGCCAGCAGCGTAGGAGGACCCCTCTACGAGCAGTACTTC
CASSVGGPLYEQYF
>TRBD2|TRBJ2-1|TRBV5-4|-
TGTGCCAGCAGCATCTCGACTAGCGGGGAGTTCTTC
CASSISTSGEFF
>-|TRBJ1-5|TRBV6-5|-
TGTGCCAGTTTTTGGGGGCAAAACAATCAGCCCCAGCATTTT
CASFWGQNNQPQHF
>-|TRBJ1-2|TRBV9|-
TGTGCCAGCAGCGTAGAGGTAACGGGATTCTATGGCTACACCTTC
CASSVEVTGFYGYTF
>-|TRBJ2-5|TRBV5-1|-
TGCGCCAGCAGCTCGACCGTCACAGGGTTAGAGACCCAGTACTTC
CASSSTVTGLETQYF
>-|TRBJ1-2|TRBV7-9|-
TGTGCCAGCAGCTTTTCAGGGTCTGGCGGCTACACCTTC
CASSFSGSGGYTF
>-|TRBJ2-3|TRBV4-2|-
TGTGCCAGCAGCCAGACCATAGGAAGCACAGATACGCAGTATTTT
CASSQTIGSTDTQYF
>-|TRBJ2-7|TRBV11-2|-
TGTGCCAGCAGCTTAGATCGAGGATCAGAGGAGCAGTACTTC
CASSLDRGSEEQYF
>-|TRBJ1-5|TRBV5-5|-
TGTGCCAGCAACCCGGGAGGAGGGGGGGTCGCTCAGCCCCAGCATTTT
CASNPGGGGVAQPQHF
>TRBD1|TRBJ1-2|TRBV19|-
TGTGCCAGTAGGGCATCCGGGACAGGGGGCGGTTATGGCTACACCTTC
CASRASGTGGGYGYTF
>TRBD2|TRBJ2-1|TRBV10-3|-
TGTGCCATCAGTGTAAGCGGGGGCTACAATGAGCAGTTCTTC
CAISVSGGYNEQFF
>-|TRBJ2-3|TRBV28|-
TGTGCCAGCAGCCTCCACTCGGGGGGCCACGTAGATACGCAGTATTTT
CASSLHSGGHVDTQYF
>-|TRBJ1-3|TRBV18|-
TGTGCCAGCTCACCAGCAGGGTCTGGAAACACCATATATTTT
CASSPAGSGNTIYF
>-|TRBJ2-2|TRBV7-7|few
TGTGCCAGCAGCTGGCAGCTGAACACCGGGGAGCTGTTTTTT
CASSWQLNTGELFF
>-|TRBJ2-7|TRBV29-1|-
TGCAGCGTTGCGGTCCCCCCACGGGTTAAGCAGTACTTC
CSVAVPPRVKQYF
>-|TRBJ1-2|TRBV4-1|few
TGCGCCAGCAGCCGAGGGGGGGAGAGCTATGGCTACACCTTC
CASSRGGESYGYTF
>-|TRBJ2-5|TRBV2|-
TGTGCCAGAAAATTACAGGGAAGGGGGCAAGAGACCCAGTACTTC
CARKLQGRGQETQYF
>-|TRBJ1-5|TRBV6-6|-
TGTGCCAGCAGTTACCAAAACCAGCCCCAGCATTTT
CASSYQNQPQHF
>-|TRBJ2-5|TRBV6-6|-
TGTGCCAGCAGTTACTCGGGCAGCCAACAGCAGACCCAGTACTTC
CASSYSGSQQQTQYF
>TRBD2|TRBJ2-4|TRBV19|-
TGTGCCAGTAGTCAGCGGGGGGGCTATAACATTCAGTACTTC
CASSQRGGYNIQYF
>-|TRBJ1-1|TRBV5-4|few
TGTGCCAGCAGCCCTCGGACCGGCGGCACTGAAGCTTTCTTT
CASSPRTGGTEAFF
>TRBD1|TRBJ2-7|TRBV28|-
TGTGCCAGCAGCCTCCCGGGACAGGGTTCCTACGAGCAGTACTTC
CASSLPGQGSYEQYF
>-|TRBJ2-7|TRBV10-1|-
TGCGCCAGCAGGGACAGTTCCTACGAGCAGTACTTC
CASRDSSYEQYF
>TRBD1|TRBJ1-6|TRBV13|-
TGTGCCAGCAGCTTATATGTTGGACAGGGATTCTATAATTCACCCCTCCACTTT
CASSLYVGQGFYNSPLHF
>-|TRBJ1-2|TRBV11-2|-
TGTGCCAGCAGCTTATCAGGGGACTATGGCTACACCTTC
CASSLSGDYGYTF
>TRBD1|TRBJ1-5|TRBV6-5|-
TGTGCCAGCAGAGCTGAAGGGACAGCGCGGCAGCCCCAGCATTTT
CASRAEGTARQPQHF
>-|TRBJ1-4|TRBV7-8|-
TGTGCCAGCAGCTTAGCGGGAGGAAATAATGAAAAACTGTTTTTT
CASSLAGGNNEKLFF